This entry lists 5 T cell receptor beta chains sequenced from one sample in a study of cytomegalovirus exposure and HLA in healthy donors. In the PCR, 60 Vbeta and 13 Jbeta primers were used. Here immunoSEQ multiplex PCR was the method, and the copy in TCRdb shows in-frame clones only, minus some. Of around 150,000 clones in the sample, around 79% were seen once. Sequences were obtained from PBMCs. The receptor set was obtained from a human donor in good health.

The gene calls are TRBV29-1 and TRBJ2-3; D unresolved. Trimming pared 6 bases from V and 6 bases from J, leaving 13 bases between. The V gene's germline CDR1 is SQVTM and CDR2 ANQGSEA. The CDR3 contains 12 residues. The CDR3 coding sequence is TGCAGCGTCGAGCTTGAGTCCGATACGCAGTATTTT. Its translation: CSVELESDTQYF.

This clone was recorded many times. This chain links TRBV6-1 with TRBJ2-3, with 8 bases fitting TRBD2. V lost 0 bases, J lost 4 bases, and 6 bases stayed unmatched. The CDR3 length is 16 residues. CDR1 and CDR2 from the germline V gene are MNHNS and SASEGT. The CDR3 spells CASSEAPGGASDTQYF. The CDR3 DNA reads as TGTGCCAGCAGTGAAGCGCCCGGGGGGGCCTCAGATACGCAGTATTTT.

This rearrangement joins TRBV21-1 to TRBJ1-4; the table names TRBD1, a call not compared with the DNA. TRBV21-1 constitutes a pseudogene. This CDR3 is 16 amino acids long. In DNA form, the CDR3 reads TGTGCCAGCAGCGGACGGACAGGGGGCTTCGATGAAAAACTGTTTTTT. This sequence encodes CASSGRTGGFDEKLFF.

The chain carries TRBV27 and TRBJ2-7; 9 positions match TRBD1. J gave up 4 bases and V 5 bases, and 6 bases lay outside the gene matches. Germline loops: CDR1 MNHEY, CDR2 SMNVEV (reference sequence). The CDR3 spans 14 residues. The CDR3 nucleotides read TGTGCCAGCAGTCCCGGGACAGGGTTGTACGAGCAGTACTTC. It codes for CASSPGTGLYEQYF.

CDR3 nucleotide sequence: TGTGCCAGCAGTTTAGAGGGGGATCCGTTCACTGAAGCTTTCTTT. Protein sequence: CASSLEGDPFTEAFF. This chain links TRBV27 with TRBJ1-1, with D perhaps TRBD1 (6 bases). The CDR3 spans 15 residues. V was cut by 2 bases and J by 4 bases, with 14 bases left in between. Looked up from germline, CDR1 is MNHEY and CDR2 is SMNVEV (reference sequence).